This is a list of T cell receptor beta chains from one sample in a study of blood T cell repertoires in COVID-19. Only in-frame clones appear in the TCRdb table, and some are missing; sequencing was by immunoSEQ multiplex PCR. This sample has about 59,000 clones; about nine tenths occur once, and the top ten carry roughly 8.6%. What was sequenced was peripheral blood. The source is a human donor in a cohort sampled during active COVID-19. Both conserved end residues are part of each CDR3. D genes are given only for firm matches. Part of the rows lack a size; the others show once, few, many or a class for expanded clones.

>TRBJ2-2|-|TRBV27|-
CASSLLNRAVTGELFF
TGTGCCAGCAGTTTACTAAACAGGGCGGTCACCGGGGAGCTGTTTTTT
>TRBJ2-2|few|TRBV6-5|TRBD2
CSSGSPNTGELFF
TGTTCGAGCGGGAGCCCGAACACCGGGGAGCTGTTTTTT
>TRBJ2-5|-|TRBV9|-
CASSVEQSGQETQYF
TGTGCCAGCAGCGTAGAGCAGTCGGGGCAAGAGACCCAGTACTTC
>TRBJ2-7|-|TRBV18|TRBD1
CASSRQGSTFEQYF
TGTGCCAGCTCACGACAGGGGAGTACGTTCGAGCAGTACTTC
>TRBJ1-1|-|TRBV7-2|-
CASSLGAAGWSTEAFF
TGTGCCAGCAGCTTAGGAGCCGCGGGGTGGAGCACTGAAGCTTTCTTT
>TRBJ2-3|-|TRBV5-1|TRBD2
CASSATSGSDTQYF
TGCGCCAGCAGCGCCACTAGCGGGTCAGATACGCAGTATTTT
>TRBJ2-1|-|TRBV3-1/TRBV3-2|TRBD2
CASSRGTSGVLGNEQFF
TGTGCCAGCAGCCGGGGGACTAGCGGAGTCTTGGGCAATGAGCAGTTCTTC
>TRBJ2-1|-|TRBV27|-
CASSLRGANDNEQFF
TGTGCCAGCAGTTTACGGGGGGCTAACGACAATGAGCAGTTCTTC
>TRBJ2-7|-|TRBV6-5|-
CASSYEGTPLSYEQYF
TGTGCCAGCAGTTACGAGGGTACCCCCCTCTCCTACGAGCAGTACTTC
>TRBJ2-5|-|TRBV7-2|TRBD2
CASALGLAGGPSQETQYF
TGTGCCAGCGCTCTGGGACTAGCGGGGGGCCCCTCCCAAGAGACCCAGTACTTC
>TRBJ2-4|-|TRBV3-1/TRBV3-2|-
CASSQEKGNIQYF
TGTGCCAGCAGCCAAGAGAAGGGGAACATTCAGTACTTC
>TRBJ2-7|-|TRBV7-3|-
CASSLTSGQTYEQYF
TGTGCCAGCAGCTTAACTTCGGGACAAACCTACGAGCAGTACTTC
>TRBJ1-1|-|TRBV5-6|TRBD1
CASSLRQTGVIEAFF
TGTGCCAGCAGCTTGCGCCAAACAGGGGTAATTGAAGCTTTCTTT
>TRBJ2-3|few|TRBV4-1|-
CASSFDYYTDTQYF
TGCGCCAGCAGCTTCGACTATTACACAGATACGCAGTATTTT
>TRBJ2-4|-|TRBV7-9|TRBD1
CASSSRQGQNIQYF
TGTGCCAGCAGCTCCAGACAGGGCCAAAACATTCAGTACTTC
>TRBJ1-6|-|TRBV28|TRBD1
CASTGTGGANSPLHF
TGTGCCAGCACGGGGACAGGGGGCGCGAATTCACCCCTCCACTTT
>TRBJ1-4|-|TRBV6-5|-
CASRFGGTNEKLFF
TGTGCCAGCAGGTTCGGGGGTACAAATGAAAAACTGTTTTTT
>TRBJ2-1|-|TRBV7-2|-
CASSLSRFDEQFF
TGTGCCAGCAGCTTGTCCCGGTTCGATGAGCAGTTCTTC
>TRBJ2-3|-|TRBV9|TRBD2
CASSPTMGRGGTDTQYF
TGTGCCAGCAGCCCTACGATGGGGCGGGGGGGCACAGATACGCAGTATTTT
>TRBJ1-1|few|TRBV5-5|TRBD1
CASSLRLLRGQSGTEAFF
TGTGCCAGCAGCTTGCGGCTCTTGAGGGGGCAGTCTGGCACTGAAGCTTTCTTT
>TRBJ2-2|-|TRBV9|TRBD2
CASSVASGNTGELFF
TGTGCCAGCAGCGTAGCTAGCGGGAACACCGGGGAGCTGTTTTTT
>TRBJ2-3|-|TRBV14|-
CASSQDPRSITDTQYF
TGTGCCAGCAGCCAAGATCCCCGGTCGATCACAGATACGCAGTATTTT
>TRBJ1-4|-|TRBV2|-
CASNRRNEKLFF
TGTGCCAGCAACAGACGTAATGAAAAACTGTTTTTT
>TRBJ2-1|-|TRBV7-9|-
CASSETIEQFF
TGTGCCAGCAGCGAAACTATTGAGCAGTTCTTC
>TRBJ1-2|-|TRBV19|TRBD1
CASSIHRDRPNYGYTF
TGTGCCAGTAGTATACACCGGGACAGACCTAACTATGGCTACACCTTC
>TRBJ1-2|-|TRBV9|TRBD1
CASSATGSVAYGYTF
TGTGCCAGCAGCGCGACAGGGTCGGTTGCCTATGGCTACACCTTC
>TRBJ2-7|-|TRBV7-6|-
CASSFGINRAYEQYF
TGTGCCAGCAGCTTCGGAATCAACAGGGCCTACGAGCAGTACTTC
>TRBJ2-3|medium-sized|TRBV9|-
CASSGYSGGLTDTQYF
TGTGCCAGCAGCGGCTATTCGGGGGGCCTCACAGATACGCAGTATTTT
>TRBJ1-2|-|TRBV7-9|-
CASSPTSAASNYGYTF
TGTGCCAGCAGCCCCACATCAGCGGCCAGTAACTATGGCTACACCTTC
>TRBJ2-1|-|TRBV30|-
CAWNPNYNEQFF
TGTGCCTGGAACCCTAACTACAATGAGCAGTTCTTC
>TRBJ2-7|few|TRBV7-9|-
CASSGNMTSLYEQYF
TGTGCCAGCAGCGGAAACATGACTTCGTTGTACGAGCAGTACTTC
>TRBJ2-7|-|TRBV3-1/TRBV3-2|-
CASSQFRTLTYEQYF
TGTGCCAGCAGCCAATTTAGGACACTAACCTACGAGCAGTACTTC
>TRBJ1-1|-|TRBV18|TRBD1
CASTETGDTEAFF
TGTGCCAGCACGGAAACAGGGGACACTGAAGCTTTCTTT
>TRBJ2-7|once|TRBV3-1/TRBV3-2|TRBD2
CASSQVLGGSISGRNEQYF
TGTGCCAGCAGCCAAGTCCTCGGGGGGTCGATTAGCGGGAGGAACGAGCAGTACTTC